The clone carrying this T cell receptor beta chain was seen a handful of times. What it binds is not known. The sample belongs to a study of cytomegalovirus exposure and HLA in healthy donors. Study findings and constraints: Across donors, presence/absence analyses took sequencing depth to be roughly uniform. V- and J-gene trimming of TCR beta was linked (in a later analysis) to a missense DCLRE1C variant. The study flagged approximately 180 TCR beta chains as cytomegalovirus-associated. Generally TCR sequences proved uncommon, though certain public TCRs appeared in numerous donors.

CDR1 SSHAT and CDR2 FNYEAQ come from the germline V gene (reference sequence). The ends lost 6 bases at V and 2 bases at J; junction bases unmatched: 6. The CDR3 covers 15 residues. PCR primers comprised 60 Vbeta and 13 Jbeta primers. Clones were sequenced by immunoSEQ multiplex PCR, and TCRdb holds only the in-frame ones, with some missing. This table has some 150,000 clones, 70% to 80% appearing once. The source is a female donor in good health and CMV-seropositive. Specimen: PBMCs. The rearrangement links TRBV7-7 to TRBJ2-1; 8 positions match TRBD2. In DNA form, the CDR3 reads TGTGCCAGCAGTCCAGCGGGAGAGCCCTACAATGAGCAGTTCTTC. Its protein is CASSPAGEPYNEQFF.